Listed here is a single TCR beta chain. The target antigen is unknown. Sequenced by immunoSEQ multiplex PCR; TCRdb stores in-frame clones only, minus some. The sample gives some 45,000 clones, roughly 87% of which show up once; approximately 1.5% is in the top ten. This record belongs to a study of CD4 T cells in relation to SARS-CoV-2 and coronaviruses. Study-wide background: ViraFEST: approximately 10-day antigen culture of PBMCs, then TCR beta CDR3 sequencing. The HLA restriction of the shared crossreactive spike epitopes was mapped.

Naive or memory CD4+ cells were cultured 1:1 with T cell-depleted PBMCs plus CEF. Notes on the study in general: Crossreactivity was assessed only for spike protein, not other viral proteins.

The sequence derives from an adult with COVID-19. Material for sequencing was naive CD4+ T cells from PBMCs, cultured in vitro. Specified subset: naive CD4+ T cells isolated by negative enrichment.

The CDR3 sequence is CASSIPAGDTDTQYF. The CDR3 coding sequence is TGTGCCAGTAGTATCCCAGCTGGAGATACAGATACGCAGTATTTT. This chain uses TRBV19 with TRBJ2-3; D is unresolved. V was shortened by 3 bases and J by 3 bases, with 13 bases between the two germline ends. The CDR3 has 15 residues. CDR1 and CDR2 from the germline V gene are LNHDA and SQIVND (reference sequence).